This T cell receptor (beta chain) was recorded in a study of CD4 and CD8 cells across lung adenocarcinoma regions. Donors had localized lung adenocarcinoma, a non-small cell lung cancer. Each CDR3 protein is one row after TCRdb ran MiXCR on the PCR reads. The repertoire holds 20,000 to 25,000 distinct CDR3 sequences, roughly 54% seen once, with around 28% in the top ten. Germline V gene sequence: CDR1 LGHDT, CDR2 YNNKEL (reference sequence). V lost 4 bases and J 4 bases, leaving 13 bases between the germline ends. There are 15 residues in the CDR3. This clonotype was detected once. V is TRBV3-1 and J is TRBJ2-2; D not certain. Specimen: CD8+ T cells from the center of a lung tumor. This TCR was sampled from a female donor with lung adenocarcinoma. The CD4 and CD8 labels of this study may be unreliable. The CDR3 loop reads CASSPQMLLTGELFF. The CDR3 DNA reads TGTGCCAGCAGCCCACAGATGTTACTCACCGGGGAGCTGTTTTTT. Full variable domain (outside the CDR3, taken from reference TRBV3-1 and TRBJ2-2): DTAVSQTPKYLVTQMGNDKSIKCEQNLGHDTMYWYKQDSKKFLKIMFSYNNKELIINETVPNRFSPKSPDKAHLNLHINSLELGDSAVYFCASSPQMLLTGELFFGEGSRLTVL.